The entry below gives a single T cell receptor (beta chain) sequence along with its context. In the authors' workflow: How many nucleated cells were present was estimated from reference gene primer amplification. The method was immunoSEQ multiplex PCR; TCRdb's version includes in-frame clones alone and lacks a portion of them. The DNA gave D and trimming, while V, J and clone size come from that table. The sample includes 300,000 to 450,000 clones, more than 75% seen only once; the top ten take 8.5% to 12%. This specimen belongs to a study of blood T cell repertoires in COVID-19. Study-level background: Some COVID-19 samples were acute and others convalescent; all came from the United States, Italy and Spain.

The CDR3 length is 16 residues. The germline V gene has CDR1 SNHLY and CDR2 FYNNEI. Between the trimmed V and J ends, which lost 7 bases and 0 bases, there was a span of 16 bases. The sequence came from a woman in her thirties with COVID-19, enrolled during active disease. The V gene is TRBV2, the J gene TRBJ2-1; D perhaps matches TRBD2 (5 bases). The source material was peripheral blood. Written as DNA, the CDR3 is TGTGCCAGCACCTCCCTGGAGGTTAGCTCCTACAATGAGCAGTTCTTC. Protein sequence: CASTSLEVSSYNEQFF.